This TCR beta chain comes out of a study of PD-1 blockade in classical Hodgkin lymphoma. The germline gives CDR1 MNHNS, CDR2 SASEGT. CDR3 length: 16 amino acids. V gave up 1 base and J gave up 3 bases; unmatched junction bases: 7. Time point specified: cycle 4 day 1 (C4D1), after more than five weeks of nivolumab. Brentuximab vedotin exposure varied among the patients, all of whom had relapsed after autologous stem cell transplantation. Findings and limits, study-wide: Exclusion was the outcome for patients who began nivolumab under 1 year after ASCT.

As for this clone: Its antigen is still unknown.

The protocol was immunoSEQ multiplex PCR, while the TCRdb copy is restricted to in-frame clones and leaves out a portion. The sample has around 25,000 clones, approximately 90% seen once. This rearrangement joins TRBV6-1 to TRBJ2-3, with 7 nucleotides matching TRBD2. Sample: peripheral blood mononuclear cells (PBMCs), taken before the fourth cycle of nivolumab. This receptor was identified in a human donor with classical Hodgkin lymphoma. The CDR3 DNA reads as TGTGCCAGCAGTGAAGGTTGGCGGGGAGGGACAGATACGCAGTATTTT. Its protein is CASSEGWRGGTDTQYF.